Following are 29 T cell receptor beta chains from one sample sequenced in a study of T cells in Graves' hyperthyroidism and ophthalmopathy. RNA transcripts were the template for amplifying TCR beta CDR3 regions. Carried out on the TCR CDR3, a first-round RT-PCR used the HTBI primer set. TCRdb redid the calling of the multiplex PCR reads with MiXCR, one entry per CDR3 protein. This sample has about 640,000 distinct CDR3 sequences; about 14% occur once, and the top ten carry roughly an eighth. The material sequenced was blood. The receptors stem from a woman aged 50 to 60 with Graves' ophthalmopathy.

This sequence joins TRBV24-1 and TRBJ2-3; D ambiguous. Between the trimmed V and J ends, which lost 9 bases and 3 bases, there was a span of 6 bases. The CDR3 length is 11 residues. The germline gives CDR1 KGHDR, CDR2 SFDVKD. The CDR3 DNA sequence: TGTGCCACCGCTGGGACAGATACGCAGTATTTT. Translation gives CATAGTDTQYF.

This clonotype has at least ten counts. J is TRBJ2-3 and V is TRBV20-1; D not certain. CDR3 length: 12 residues. The V gene's germline CDR1 is DFQATT and CDR2 SNEGSKA (reference sequence). V gave up 6 bases and J gave up 13 bases, with 20 bases separating them. This chain's CDR3 is CSAKYRVTREYF. The DNA for the CDR3 is TGCAGTGCCAAATACCGGGTCACACGGGAGTATTTT.

This clonotype was detected many times. Germline and junction disagree at one end, which may indicate a read error. The rearrangement links TRBV6-2 or TRBV6-3 to TRBJ2-1, with 9 bases identical to TRBD2. Germline loops: CDR1 MNHEY, CDR2 SVGEGT. The CDR3 extends over 15 amino acids. Here the CDR3 DNA reads TGTGCCAGCAGCCTGACAGCGGGAGGATACATTGAGCAGTTCTTC. Encoded protein: CASSLTAGGYIEQFF.

This clonotype has ten or more counts. The genes are TRBV18 and TRBJ1-1; tentatively, D is TRBD1 (5 bases). V shed 4 bases and J shed 6 bases, with 9 bases lying between them. Germline lookup yields CDR1 KGHSH and CDR2 LQKENI. The CDR3 is made up of 12 amino acids. For the CDR3, the DNA is TGTGCCAGCTCACGGGGGGACGCTGAAGCTTTCTTT. Encoded protein: CASSRGDAEAFF.

This clonotype came up many times. J is TRBJ2-7 and V is TRBV13; 7 bases map to TRBD1. CDR1 and CDR2 from the germline V gene are PRHDT and FYEKMQ (reference sequence). The CDR3 is 13 residues long. The ends lost 5 bases at V and 6 bases at J; junction bases unmatched: 7. CDR3 nucleotide sequence: TGTGCCAGCAGCCAAACAGGGGCCGCCGAGCAGTACTTC. Translation gives CASSQTGAAEQYF. Full variable domain (remainder filled in from reference TRBV13 and TRBJ2-7): AAGVIQSPRHLIKEKRETATLKCYPIPRHDTVYWYQQGPGQDPQFLISFYEKMQSDKGSIPDRFSAQQFSDYHSELNMSSLELGDSALYFCASSQTGAAEQYFGPGTRLTVT.

The rearrangement links TRBV15 to TRBJ2-3, with D possibly being TRBD1 (6 bases). Germline assignment: CDR1 LNHNV and CDR2 YYDKDF (reference sequence). CDR3 length: 14 residues. V shed 4 bases and J shed 5 bases, with 13 bases lying between them. The CDR3 sequence: CATSKDRGEDTQYF. CDR3 DNA sequence: TGTGCCACCAGCAAGGACAGAGGGGAAGATACGCAGTATTTT.

Of note for this clonotype: This could be a read error, since a much larger clone is one nucleotide away. The chain recombines TRBV12-3 or TRBV12-4 with TRBJ2-1; 13 nucleotides align to TRBD2. The CDR3 sequence is 16 residues long. In DNA form, the CDR3 reads TGTGCCAGCAGTTCCAGGACTAGCGGGAGATGGAATGAGCAGCTCTTC. Encoded protein: CASSSRTSGRWNEQLF.

The CDR3 loop is CASIATGTEAFF. CDR3 sequence (DNA): TGTGCCAGCATCGCGACAGGCACTGAAGCTTTCTTT. V usage is TRBV28 and J usage is TRBJ1-1, with D perhaps matching TRBD1 (6 bases). This CDR3 region has 12 residues. The germline gives CDR1 MDHEN, CDR2 SYDVKM. The V and J ends lost 7 bases and 4 bases respectively, with 10 bases between them.

Remarks on this clonotype: This may be a read error, as it is one base from a much larger clone. The chain uses TRBV5-1 and TRBJ2-3; the D gene is possibly TRBD2 (5 bases). Trimming removed 4 bases from V and 2 bases from J, with 14 bases in between. CDR1 and CDR2 (germline): SGHRS, YFSETQ. The CDR3 covers 15 residues. CDR3 DNA sequence: TGCGCCAGCAGCCACGGACTCTCCCCCACAGATACGCAGTATTTT. Protein product: CASSHGLSPTDTQYF. The complete variable domain, with remaining parts taken from reference TRBV5-1 and TRBJ2-3, reads KAGVTQTPRYLIKTRGQQVTLSCSPISGHRSVSWYQQTPGQGLQFLFEYFSETQRNKGNFPGRFSGRQFSNSRSEMNVSTLELGDSALYLCASSHGLSPTDTQYFGPGTRLTVL.

The chain carries TRBV10-3 and TRBJ2-2, with D perhaps given as TRBD1 or TRBD2 (5 bases each). CDR3 length equals 16 residues. The V end was cut by 2 bases, the J end by 1 base, with 11 bases between. CDR1 is ENHRY, CDR2 SYGVKD, per germline. CDR3 DNA: TGTGCCATCAGTGAGCAGGGACGACGGAACACCGGGGAGCTGTTTTTT. Translated, it gives CAISEQGRRNTGELFF.

This clonotype has a count of ten or more. The chain carries TRBV10-3 and TRBJ2-7; 7 nucleotides line up with TRBD2. V lost 10 bases and J lost 0; bases outside the gene matches: 12. The CDR3 totals 15 residues. Germline CDR1 ENHRY, CDR2 SYGVKD. The CDR3 DNA follows: TGTGCCACCCGGTATGGGGGAGGGTTCTCCTACGAGCAGTACTTC. Its translation: CATRYGGGFSYEQYF.

This clonotype was detected only a few times. The chain joins TRBV10-3 to TRBJ1-1; D is perhaps TRBD1 (6 bases). In germline, CDR1 is ENHRY, CDR2 SYGVKD. This CDR3 contains 13 residues. Trimming shortened V by 7 bases and J by 0 bases, and 9 bases separated the two germline ends. CDR3 nucleotide sequence: TGTGCCATCATGAACAGGGTGAACACTGAAGCTTTCTTT. It translates to CAIMNRVNTEAFF.

The V gene is TRBV18, the J gene TRBJ1-6, with 7 positions matching TRBD1. This CDR3 region has 15 residues. V gave up 1 base and J gave up 7 bases; unmatched junction bases: 4. CDR1 and CDR2 from the germline V gene are KGHSH and LQKENI. CDR3 loop: CASSPRQGGNSPLHF. DNA of the CDR3: TGTGCCAGCTCACCACGACAGGGTGGCAATTCACCCCTCCACTTT. The full variable domain, in which reference TRBV18 and TRBJ1-6 provide the parts outside the CDR3, is NAGVMQNPRHLVRRRGQEARLRCSPMKGHSHVYWYRQLPEEGLKFMVYLQKENIIDESGMPKERFSAEFPKEGPSILRIQQVVRGDSAAYFCASSPRQGGNSPLHFGNGTRLTVT.

This clonotype was counted between two and nine times. The J gene is TRBJ2-1, the V gene TRBV24-1, with D tentatively TRBD1 (6 bases). Trimming pared 0 bases from V and 10 bases from J, leaving 9 bases between. This CDR3 region has 13 residues. Per germline, CDR1 KGHDR and CDR2 SFDVKD. CDR3 in amino acids: CATSDLRGSEQFF. The CDR3 DNA is TGTGCCACCAGTGATTTGAGGGGGAGCGAGCAGTTCTTC.

Notes on this clonotype: A clone one base away is much larger, so this may be a read error. The chain is built from TRBV5-1 and TRBJ1-1; D unresolved. The CDR3 has 13 amino acids. Per the germline V gene, CDR1 is SGHRS and CDR2 is YFSETQ. The germline V and J ends were trimmed by 0 bases and 7 bases, with 10 bases remaining between them. The CDR3 is CASSLGIVNEAFF. CDR3 nucleotide sequence: TGCGCCAGCAGCTTGGGCATTGTGAATGAAGCTTTCTTT.

A few counts support this clonotype. The chain is built from TRBV9 and TRBJ2-7; 8 bases agree with TRBD2. The V gene's germline CDR1 is SGDLS and CDR2 YYNGEE. The V and J ends lost 1 base and 6 bases, in that order; junction bases with no gene match: 9. The CDR3 is made up of 15 amino acids. The CDR3 here is CASSVSVAGQGEQYF. CDR3 bases: TGTGCCAGCAGCGTATCCGTAGCGGGACAAGGCGAGCAGTACTTC.

The chain employs TRBV28 and TRBJ1-5; D gene unclear. Looked up from germline, CDR1 is MDHEN and CDR2 is SYDVKM. Trimming pared 5 bases from V and 4 bases from J, leaving 18 bases between. The CDR3 sequence is 16 residues long. CDR3 amino acids: CASSPTGGRLNQPQHF. The DNA for the CDR3 is TGTGCCAGCAGTCCTACCGGAGGGAGGTTGAATCAGCCCCAGCATTTT.

This clonotype was found many times. The chain employs TRBV6-1 and TRBJ2-1; D not resolved. CDR1 MNHNS and CDR2 SASEGT come from the germline V gene. V lost 7 bases and J lost 3, with 16 bases in between. The CDR3 is made up of 15 amino acids. The CDR3 DNA follows: TGTGCCAGCACAATGGCTCCGTCGCGCTACAATGAGCAGTTCTTC. This translates into CASTMAPSRYNEQFF.

This clonotype was counted at least ten times. The chain is built from TRBV28 and TRBJ2-3; 9 nucleotides line up with TRBD2. Unmatched junction bases numbered 13, after V lost 6 bases and J lost 0 bases. CDR3 length: 18 residues. The germline CDR1 and CDR2 sequences are MDHEN and SYDVKM. CDR3 nucleotide sequence: TGTGCCAGCAGATCACAGGCGGCGGGGGGGCCTAGCACAGATACGCAGTATTTT. Translated: CASRSQAAGGPSTDTQYF.

This clonotype was seen only a few times. This rearrangement joins TRBV27 to TRBJ2-2; the D gene could be TRBD1 or TRBD2 (5 bases each). Germline CDR1 MNHEY, CDR2 SMNVEV (reference sequence). Trimming removed 8 bases from V and 0 bases from J, with 10 bases in between. The CDR3 has 14 residues. The CDR3 DNA is TGTGCCAGCGGGGGATCCGCGAACACCGGGGAGCTGTTTTTT. Its translation: CASGGSANTGELFF.

This clonotype was counted ten times or more. This chain links TRBV3-1 with TRBJ1-2; 7 nucleotides match TRBD1. J gave up 0 bases and V 4 bases, and 5 bases lay outside the gene matches. This CDR3 has 15 amino acids. The germline CDR1 and CDR2 sequences are LGHDT and YNNKEL (reference sequence). The CDR3 region has the DNA TGTGCCAGCAGCCTCCGACAGGGATCTAACTATGGCTACACCTTC. It encodes CASSLRQGSNYGYTF.

This rearrangement joins TRBV5-1 to TRBJ1-1; D not resolved. Germline CDR1 SGHRS, CDR2 YFSETQ. CDR3 length equals 14 residues. The V and J ends lost 0 bases and 5 bases respectively, with 11 bases between them. Here the CDR3 DNA reads TGCGCCAGCAGCTTGGACGGCGCAGGAACTGAAGCTTTCTTT. Its translation is CASSLDGAGTEAFF.

This clonotype was recorded many times. The CDR3 protein is CASKSGSYEQYF. CDR3 in DNA: TGTGCCAGCAAATCAGGTTCCTACGAGCAGTACTTC. V is TRBV2 and J is TRBJ2-7; no clear D gene. The CDR3 extends over 12 amino acids. Trimming cost V 7 bases and J 1 base, with 8 bases left between them. Germline lookup yields CDR1 SNHLY and CDR2 FYNNEI. Using reference TRBV2 and TRBJ2-7 for the parts outside the CDR3, the full variable domain is EPEVTQTPSHQVTQMGQEVILRCVPISNHLYFYWYRQILGQKVEFLVSFYNNEISEKSEIFDDQFSVERPDGSNFTLKIRSTKLEDSAMYFCASKSGSYEQYFGPGTRLTVT.

This clonotype was counted at least ten times. The V gene is TRBV29-1, the J gene TRBJ2-1; 7 nucleotides match TRBD2. Germline-derived CDR1 and CDR2 are SQVTM and ANQGSEA. The CDR3 consists of 18 residues. V shed 5 bases and J 4 bases; nucleotides not matched to a gene: 20. The CDR3 here is CSVFAPPTSEAPYNEQFF. CDR3 sequence (DNA): TGCAGCGTTTTCGCCCCCCCTACTAGCGAGGCCCCGTACAATGAGCAGTTCTTC.

This clonotype was recorded a few times. This sequence joins TRBV20-1 and TRBJ1-5; possible D gene TRBD1, 5 bases. This CDR3 region has 16 residues. The V and J ends lost 2 bases and 0 bases respectively, with 14 bases between them. CDR1 is DFQATT and CDR2 is SNEGSKA in the germline V gene (reference sequence). CDR3 residues: CSARTGGGVSNQPQHF. In nucleotides, the CDR3 is TGCAGTGCTAGAACCGGGGGGGGGGTTAGCAATCAGCCCCAGCATTTT.

The V and J genes are TRBV6-1 and TRBJ2-1; the match to TRBD2 covers 9 bases. The junction had 7 bases not matched to a gene; V was cut back by 4 bases and J by 0 bases. The germline V gene has CDR1 MNHNS and CDR2 SASEGT. CDR3 size: 17 residues. CDR3 DNA sequence: TGTGCCAGCAGTGCGACTAGCGGAGGACGCTCCTACAATGAGCAGTTCTTC. It yields the protein CASSATSGGRSYNEQFF.

The V gene is TRBV20-1, the J gene TRBJ2-6; 7 nucleotides line up with TRBD1. The CDR3 covers 16 residues. Germline loops: CDR1 DFQATT, CDR2 SNEGSKA (reference sequence). The trim removed 6 bases at V and 2 bases at J, leaving 10 bases unmatched. CDR3 sequence (DNA): TGCAGTGCCCCGGACAGGAGAAGAACTGGGGCCAACGTCCTGACTTTC. Encoded protein: CSAPDRRRTGANVLTF.

The chain recombines TRBV27 with TRBJ1-1, with D unresolved. The CDR3 sequence is 15 residues long. Germline CDR1 MNHEY, CDR2 SMNVEV (reference sequence). Trimming cost V 1 base and J 3 bases, with 12 bases left between them. CDR3 amino acids: CASSLLGFGDTEAFF. The DNA of the CDR3 is TGTGCCAGCAGTTTATTGGGGTTCGGGGACACTGAAGCTTTCTTT.

This clonotype was recorded at least ten times. This chain uses TRBV7-9 with TRBJ2-3; 7 positions agree with TRBD1. The V and J ends lost 5 bases and 0 bases, in that order; junction bases with no gene match: 14. The CDR3 totals 18 residues. Per germline, CDR1 SEHNR and CDR2 FQNEAQ (reference sequence). CDR3 loop: CASSTPRTGLSSTDTQYF. In DNA, the CDR3 is TGTGCCAGCAGCACCCCCCGGACAGGCCTTAGTAGCACAGATACGCAGTATTTT. The full variable domain, rest sourced from reference TRBV7-9 and TRBJ2-3, is DTGVSQNPRHKITKRGQNVTFRCDPISEHNRLYWYRQTLGQGPEFLTYFQNEAQLEKSRLLSDRFSAERPKGSFSTLEIQRTEQGDSAMYLCASSTPRTGLSSTDTQYFGPGTRLTVL.